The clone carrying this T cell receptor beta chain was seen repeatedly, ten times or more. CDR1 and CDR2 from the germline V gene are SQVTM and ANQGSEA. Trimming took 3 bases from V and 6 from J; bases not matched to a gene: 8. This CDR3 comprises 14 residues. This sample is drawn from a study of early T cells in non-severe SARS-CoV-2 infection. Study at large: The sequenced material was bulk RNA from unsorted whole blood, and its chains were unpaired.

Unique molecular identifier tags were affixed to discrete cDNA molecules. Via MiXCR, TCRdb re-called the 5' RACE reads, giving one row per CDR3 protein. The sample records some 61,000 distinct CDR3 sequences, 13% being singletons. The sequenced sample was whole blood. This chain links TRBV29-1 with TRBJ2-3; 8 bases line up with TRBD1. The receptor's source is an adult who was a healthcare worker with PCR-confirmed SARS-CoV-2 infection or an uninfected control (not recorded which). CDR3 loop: CSVDRTGSSDTQYF. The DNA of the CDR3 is TGCAGCGTTGATCGGACAGGGAGTTCGGATACGCAGTATTTT.